This T cell receptor (beta chain) was sequenced in a study of tumor and adjacent non-tumor tissue in lung cancer. This clonotype appeared many times. A modified ARM-PCR protocol with three rounds of nested PCR amplified TCRbeta. TCRdb re-called the multiplex PCR reads with MiXCR, one entry per CDR3 protein. The sample holds more than 85,000 distinct CDR3 sequences; more than 55% are singletons and the top ten take around a fifth. RNA was extracted from bulk tissue without any cell sorting. The normal lung tissue was taken more than 3 cm from the tumor edge. This CDR3 comprises 17 residues. The trim removed 0 bases at V and 2 bases at J, leaving 7 bases unmatched. CDR1 is LGHNA and CDR2 is YNFKEQ in the germline V gene.

This sequence was found in a man in his thirties or forties with non-small cell lung cancer. The material sequenced was distant non-tumor lung tissue. This chain uses TRBV4-2 with TRBJ2-3, with 8 positions matching TRBD2. The CDR3: CASSQDRQRGFTDTQYF. CDR3 sequence (DNA): TGTGCCAGCAGCCAAGACCGACAGCGGGGGTTCACAGATACGCAGTATTTT.